This T cell receptor (beta chain) was sequenced for a study of cytomegalovirus exposure and HLA in healthy donors. Findings and caveats of the study: The study flagged some 170 TCR beta chains as cytomegalovirus-associated. Sequencing likely caused a cluster of highly shared sequence variants.

A word on this clone: Its specificity is unknown.

The trim removed 4 bases at V and 6 bases at J, leaving 4 bases unmatched. Germline CDR1 MNHEY, CDR2 SVGAGI. The CDR3 contains 15 residues. The PCR was carried out with 60 Vbeta primers and 13 Jbeta primers. TCRdb's table, derived via immunoSEQ multiplex PCR, lists solely in-frame clones and lacks some. The profile shows approximately 140,000 clones, roughly 78% of them singletons. While unrecorded immune exposures were likely, the donors were nominally healthy when sampled. The chain joins TRBV6-5 to TRBJ2-7; 15 bases line up with TRBD2. This receptor was identified in a man between 18 and 29 years old in good health and CMV-seropositive. What was sequenced was PBMCs. CDR3 sequence: CASSSGTSGRREQYF. The CDR3 region has the DNA TGTGCCAGCAGTTCCGGGACTAGCGGGAGGCGCGAGCAGTACTTC.